These 12 T cell receptor beta chains were all obtained from the same sample, sequenced in a study of blood T cell repertoires in COVID-19 (TCRdb year 2020). Libraries were built with the immunoSEQ multiplex PCR assay. This immuneACCESS table, as held by TCRdb, lists in-frame sequences with V and J called but not all clones. Of the missing ones, under half trace to an unresolved V gene in checked studies; the others have no known cause. The sample profile shows roughly 78,000 clones; around 90% of them were found once. The ten most abundant clones make up 25% to 35% of the sample. The specimen sequenced was peripheral blood. The receptors originated from a man aged 45-60 years with acute or convalescent COVID-19.

V gene TRBV18 combines with J gene TRBJ2-1; maybe TRBD2 (6 bases). V was shortened by 0 bases and J by 6 bases, with 15 bases between the two germline ends. The CDR3 sequence is 16 residues long. Germline CDR1 reads KGHSH; CDR2 reads LQKENI. The CDR3 region is CASSPPGGYTPNEQFF. In DNA, the CDR3 is TGTGCCAGCTCACCACCTGGGGGGTACACACCCAATGAGCAGTTCTTC.

This clone has just a few counts. The chain links TRBV6-5 to TRBJ2-1, with a possible D match to TRBD1 (5 bases). From germline, CDR1 is MNHEY and CDR2 SVGAGI. V was trimmed by 6 bases and J by 1 base, leaving 13 bases between them. CDR3 size: 15 residues. Written as DNA, the CDR3 is TGTGCCAGCAGGGCCCCAGGGTCGTCCTACAATGAGCAGTTCTTC. Protein sequence: CASRAPGSSYNEQFF.

The chain employs TRBV5-8 and TRBJ1-4, with TRBD1 matching 10 bases. Germline CDR1 reads SGHTS; CDR2 reads YDEGEE. The length of the CDR3 is 17 residues. V was clipped by 2 bases and J by 8 bases; unmatched bases: 12. The CDR3 nucleotides read TGTGCCAGCAGCTTTTGGGAAATCGGGACAGGGGACGAAAAACTGTTTTTT. Translated: CASSFWEIGTGDEKLFF.

This clone was detected a few times. This chain joins TRBV5-3 and TRBJ1-2; 9 bases fit TRBD1. TRBV5-3 is an ORF, with its function uncertain. V shed 3 bases, J shed 0 bases, and the junction held 9 bases outside the gene matches. CDR3 length: 17 amino acids. CDR3 loop: CARSSFRHRGPNYGYTF. The CDR3 nucleotides are TGTGCCAGAAGCTCTTTTCGTCACAGGGGGCCTAACTATGGCTACACCTTC.

This sequence joins TRBV19 and TRBJ2-6; D is possibly TRBD1 (6 bases). Trimming removed 4 bases at V and 0 bases at J, with 16 bases between. The CDR3 consists of 18 residues. The germline CDR1 and CDR2 sequences are LNHDA and SQIVND (reference sequence). CDR3 sequence: CASSKQGPFSSGANVLTF. CDR3 bases: TGTGCCAGTAGTAAGCAGGGGCCCTTCAGCTCTGGGGCCAACGTCCTGACTTTC.

This clone was counted once. This chain joins TRBV11-1 and TRBJ1-6, with a tentative D call TRBD1 (5 bases). The V gene lost 5 bases and the J gene lost 8 bases, with 10 bases spanning the gap. The CDR3 is 13 amino acids. Looked up from germline, CDR1 is SGHAT and CDR2 is FQDESV (reference sequence). The CDR3 DNA is TGTGCCAGCAGCGACAGCAGTTATTCACCCCTCCACTTT. This codes for CASSDSSYSPLHF.

This clone was detected only once. V usage is TRBV4-1 and J usage is TRBJ1-2, with a tentative D call TRBD1 (5 bases). Trimming stripped 1 base from V and 6 bases from J, with 12 bases between. Germline V lookup: CDR1 MGHRA, CDR2 YSYEKL. This CDR3 spans 14 amino acids. CDR3 amino acids: CASSQAPGKHGYTF. In nucleotides, the CDR3 is TGCGCCAGCAGCCAAGCCCCAGGGAAGCATGGCTACACCTTC.

The V gene is TRBV13, the J gene TRBJ2-7, with TRBD1 identical over 9 bases. The CDR3 totals 15 residues. CDR1 is PRHDT and CDR2 is FYEKMQ in the germline V gene (reference sequence). V lost 8 bases, J lost 6 bases, and 14 bases stayed unmatched. In DNA, the CDR3 is TGTGCCAGCGCAACCTCCCCTGGGACAGGGCGCGAGCAGTACTTC. It yields the protein CASATSPGTGREQYF.

The chain recombines TRBV6-1 with TRBJ2-5; TRBD1 might be the D (5 bases). CDR1 and CDR2 from the germline V gene are MNHNS and SASEGT. V was shortened by 0 bases and J by 1 base, with 6 bases between the two germline ends. The CDR3 covers 14 residues. Here the CDR3 reads CASSEAQGQETQYF. As DNA, the CDR3 is TGTGCCAGCAGTGAAGCCCAGGGCCAAGAGACCCAGTACTTC.

A single count supports this clone. The V call is TRBV7-9, the J call TRBJ1-6; D gene ambiguous. Germline lookup yields CDR1 SEHNR and CDR2 FQNEAQ (reference sequence). The CDR3 runs to 14 residues. Trimming took off 4 bases at V and 9 bases at J, with 13 bases between the two ends. In DNA, the CDR3 is TGTGCCAGCAGCTCAGGAGACTACCTTTCACCCCTCCACTTT. Translation: CASSSGDYLSPLHF.

This sequence joins TRBV10-3 and TRBJ1-2; TRBD1 aligns across 11 bases. The CDR3 runs 14 residues. The V gene end was trimmed by 4 bases and the J gene end by 5 bases; junction bases not matched to a gene: 3. The germline V gene has CDR1 ENHRY and CDR2 SYGVKD. In nucleotides, the CDR3 is TGTGCCATCAGTGGGGACAGGGGGGAGTATGGCTACACCTTC. Its protein is CAISGDRGEYGYTF.

The rearrangement links TRBV7-2 to TRBJ1-1; the match to TRBD1 covers 9 bases. With V trimmed by 1 base and J by 6 bases, 6 bases remained unmatched. The CDR3 has 15 amino acids. The V gene's germline CDR1 is SGHTA and CDR2 FQGNSA. The DNA for the CDR3 is TGTGCCAGCAGCTTAGGAACAGGGGGCGCCGCTGAAGCTTTCTTT. Its translation: CASSLGTGGAAEAFF.